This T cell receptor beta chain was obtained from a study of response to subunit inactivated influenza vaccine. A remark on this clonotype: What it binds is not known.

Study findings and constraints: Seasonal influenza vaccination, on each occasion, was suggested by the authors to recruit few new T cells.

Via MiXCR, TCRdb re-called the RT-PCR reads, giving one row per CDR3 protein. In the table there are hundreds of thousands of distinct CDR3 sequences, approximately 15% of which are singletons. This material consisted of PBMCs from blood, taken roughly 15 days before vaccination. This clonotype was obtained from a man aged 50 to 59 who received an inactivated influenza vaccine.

The CDR3 coding sequence is TGTGCCAGCAGCCCGCATCCTAGCGGCGCCTACGAGCAGTACTTC. As protein: CASSPHPSGAYEQYF. The chain employs TRBV7-2 and TRBJ2-7, with TRBD2 matching 7 bases. This CDR3 has 15 residues. The trim removed 5 bases at V and 2 bases at J, leaving 9 bases unmatched. CDR1 is SGHTA, CDR2 FQGNSA, per germline.